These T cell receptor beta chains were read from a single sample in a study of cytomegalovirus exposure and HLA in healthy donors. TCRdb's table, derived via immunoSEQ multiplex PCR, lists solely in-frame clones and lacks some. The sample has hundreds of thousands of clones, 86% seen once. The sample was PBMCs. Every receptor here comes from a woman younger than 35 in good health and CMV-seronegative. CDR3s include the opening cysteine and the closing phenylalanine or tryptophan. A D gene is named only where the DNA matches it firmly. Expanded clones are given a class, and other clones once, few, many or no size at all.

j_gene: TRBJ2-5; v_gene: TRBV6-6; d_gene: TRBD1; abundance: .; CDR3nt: TGTGCCAGCACTTCCTCGGGACAGCAAGAGACCCAGTACTTC; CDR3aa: CASTSSGQQETQYF
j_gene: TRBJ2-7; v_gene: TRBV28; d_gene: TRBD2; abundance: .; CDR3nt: TGTGCCAGCAGTTCGACTAGCGGGAGGGTAAACGAGCAGTACTTC; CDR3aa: CASSSTSGRVNEQYF
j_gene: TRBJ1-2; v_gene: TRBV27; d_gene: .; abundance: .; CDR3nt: TGTGCCAGCAGCGAACTACAGGGATCTAACTATGGCTACACCTTC; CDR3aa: CASSELQGSNYGYTF
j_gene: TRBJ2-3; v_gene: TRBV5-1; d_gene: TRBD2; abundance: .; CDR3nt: TGCGCCAGCAGCTTGGCCCCTAGCGGGGTGACGCTAAATACGCAGTATTTT; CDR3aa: CASSLAPSGVTLNTQYF
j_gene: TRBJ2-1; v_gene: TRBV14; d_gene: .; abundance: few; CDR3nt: TGTGCCAGCAGCCATACATTAAGACTAACTAGAGACAATGAGCAGTTCTTC; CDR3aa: CASSHTLRLTRDNEQFF
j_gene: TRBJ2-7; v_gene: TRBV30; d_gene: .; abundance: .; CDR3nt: TGTGCCTGGAGTGTACCCCCAACCTCAGGGGTGCAGTACTTC; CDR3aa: CAWSVPPTSGVQYF
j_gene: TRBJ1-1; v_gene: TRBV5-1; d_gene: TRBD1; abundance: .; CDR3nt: TGCGCCAGCAGCGGAAGACAGGGAAGGGCTGAAGCTTTCTTT; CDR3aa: CASSGRQGRAEAFF
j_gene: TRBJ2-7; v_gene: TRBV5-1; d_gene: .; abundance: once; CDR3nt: TGCGCCAGCAGCCAGCTTAGCGAATCCTACGAGCAGTACTTC; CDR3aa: CASSQLSESYEQYF
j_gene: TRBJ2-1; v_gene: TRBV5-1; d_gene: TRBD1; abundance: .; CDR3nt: TGCGCCAGCAGCATGACAGGGGGGGTCTACAATGAGCAGTTCTTC; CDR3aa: CASSMTGGVYNEQFF
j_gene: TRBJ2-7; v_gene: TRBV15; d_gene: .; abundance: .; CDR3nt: TGTGCCACCAGCGAAGCGTACCCCTACGAGCAGTACTTC; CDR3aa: CATSEAYPYEQYF
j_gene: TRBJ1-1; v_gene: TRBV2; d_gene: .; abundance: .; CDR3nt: TGTGCCAGCAGTGCCACCCGGACAGAGAACACTGAAGCTTTCTTT; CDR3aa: CASSATRTENTEAFF
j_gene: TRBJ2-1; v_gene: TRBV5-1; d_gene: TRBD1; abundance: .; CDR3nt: TGCGCCAGCAGGGCCGACAGGGGCCCTTACAATGAGCAGTTCTTC; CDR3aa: CASRADRGPYNEQFF
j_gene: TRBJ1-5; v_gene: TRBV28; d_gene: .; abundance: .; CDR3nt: TGTGCCAGCAGTTTCTCCAGGGGAATAAGCAATCAGCCCCAGCATTTT; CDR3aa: CASSFSRGISNQPQHF
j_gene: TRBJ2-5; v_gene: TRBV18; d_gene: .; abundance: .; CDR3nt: TGTGCCAGCTCGTGGGGGGTACAAGAGACCCAGTACTTC; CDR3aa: CASSWGVQETQYF
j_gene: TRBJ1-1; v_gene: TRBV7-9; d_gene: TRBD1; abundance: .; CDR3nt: TGTGCCAGCACCCCGGCTAGGGGGCTTGAAGCTTTCTTT; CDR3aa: CASTPARGLEAFF
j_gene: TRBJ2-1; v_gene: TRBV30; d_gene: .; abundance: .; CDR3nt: TGTGCCTGGAGTGTCGGGGGAAGGAAGTTCTTC; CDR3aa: CAWSVGGRKFF
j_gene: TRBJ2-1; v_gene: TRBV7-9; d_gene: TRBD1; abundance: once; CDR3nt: TGTGCCAGCAGCTTAGACAGGGGGTGGGCCTACAATGAGCAGTTCTTC; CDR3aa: CASSLDRGWAYNEQFF
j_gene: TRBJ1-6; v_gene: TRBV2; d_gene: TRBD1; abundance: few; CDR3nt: TGTGCCAGCAGACCCGGACAGGGACGAGGTTCACCCCTCCACTTT; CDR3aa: CASRPGQGRGSPLHF
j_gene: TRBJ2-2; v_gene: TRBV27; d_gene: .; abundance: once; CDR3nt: TGTGCCAGCAGTTTAAATCCCCCAGGGCCGTCCGGGGAGCTGTTTTTT; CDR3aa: CASSLNPPGPSGELFF
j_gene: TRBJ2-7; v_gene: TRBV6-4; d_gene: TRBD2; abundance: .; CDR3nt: TGTGCCAGCAGTGTCCAAGCGGGAATCTACGAGCAGTACTTC; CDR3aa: CASSVQAGIYEQYF
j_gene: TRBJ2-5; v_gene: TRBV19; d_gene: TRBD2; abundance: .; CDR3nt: TGTGCCAGTACCACGAGCCCGGGGGGGCTCAAAGAGACCCAGTACTTC; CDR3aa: CASTTSPGGLKETQYF
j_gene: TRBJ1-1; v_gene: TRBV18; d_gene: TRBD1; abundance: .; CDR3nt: TGTGCCAGCTCACCCGACAGGGCGAACACTGAAGCTTTCTTT; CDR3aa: CASSPDRANTEAFF
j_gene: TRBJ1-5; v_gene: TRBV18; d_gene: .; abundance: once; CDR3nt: TGTGCCAGCTCAACGACAGATAGCAATCAGCCCCAGCATTTT; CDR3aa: CASSTTDSNQPQHF
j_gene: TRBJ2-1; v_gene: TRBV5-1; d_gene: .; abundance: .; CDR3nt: TGCGCCAGCAGTTCTGAGACGGCGGGAAACAATGAGCAGTTCTTC; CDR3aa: CASSSETAGNNEQFF
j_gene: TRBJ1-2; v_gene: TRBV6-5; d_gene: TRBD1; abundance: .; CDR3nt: TGTGCCAGCAGTTTAGACAGGGGAAGAGGCTACACCTTC; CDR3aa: CASSLDRGRGYTF
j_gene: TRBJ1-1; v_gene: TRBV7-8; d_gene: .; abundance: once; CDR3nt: TGTGCCAGCAGCGCCCTGACAGTTGTTAACACTGAAGCTTTCTTT; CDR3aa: CASSALTVVNTEAFF
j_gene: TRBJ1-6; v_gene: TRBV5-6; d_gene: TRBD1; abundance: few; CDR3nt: TGTGCCAGCAGCTTGGGAAGGACAGGGTATTCACCCCTCCACTTT; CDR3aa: CASSLGRTGYSPLHF
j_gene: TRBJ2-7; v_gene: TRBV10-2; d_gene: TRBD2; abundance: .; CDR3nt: TGCGCCAGCAGTGGCACTAGCGGGAGCTACGAGCAGTACTTC; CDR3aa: CASSGTSGSYEQYF
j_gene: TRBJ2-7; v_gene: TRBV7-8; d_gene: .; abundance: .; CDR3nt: TGTGCCAGCAGCTTAGGGTACAGCTCCTACGAGCAGTACTTC; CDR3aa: CASSLGYSSYEQYF
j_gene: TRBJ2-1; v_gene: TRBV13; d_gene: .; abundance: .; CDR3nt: TGTGCCAGCAGCCCCATTATTGGCGCGGGCAATGAGCAGTTCTTC; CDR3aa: CASSPIIGAGNEQFF
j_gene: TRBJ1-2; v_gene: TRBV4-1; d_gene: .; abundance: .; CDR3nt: TGCGCCAGCAGCCAACCAAAAGAGGGCCGGGCCACCGTCTGGGGCTACACCTTC; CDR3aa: CASSQPKEGRATVWGYTF
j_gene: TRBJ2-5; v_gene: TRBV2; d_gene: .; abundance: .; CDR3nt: TGTGCCAGCAGCAATTCGGGGAAAGAGACCCAGTACTTC; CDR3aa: CASSNSGKETQYF
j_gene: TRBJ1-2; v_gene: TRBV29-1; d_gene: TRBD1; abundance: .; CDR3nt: TGCAGCGCTTGGGACAGCCTAGTGAGTGGGTATGGCTACACCTTC; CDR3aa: CSAWDSLVSGYGYTF
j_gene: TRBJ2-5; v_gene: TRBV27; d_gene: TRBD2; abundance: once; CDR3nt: TGTGCCAGCAGGCGTGGGGTTCGGGAGGATTCGGAGACCCAGTACTTC; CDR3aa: CASRRGVREDSETQYF
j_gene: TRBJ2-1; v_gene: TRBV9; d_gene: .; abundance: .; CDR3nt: TGTGCCAGCAGCGCGCTAAACAATGAGCAGTTCTTC; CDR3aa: CASSALNNEQFF
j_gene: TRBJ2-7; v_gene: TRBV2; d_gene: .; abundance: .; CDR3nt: TGTGCCAGCAGTGAAGGGACATCCTACGAGCAGTACTTC; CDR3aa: CASSEGTSYEQYF
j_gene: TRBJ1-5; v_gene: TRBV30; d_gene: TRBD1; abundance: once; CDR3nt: TGTGCCTGGAGCTTCGGACAGGCAAGGTATCAGCCCCAGCATTTT; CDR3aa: CAWSFGQARYQPQHF
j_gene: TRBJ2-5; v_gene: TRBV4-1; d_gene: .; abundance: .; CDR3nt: TGCGCCAGCAGCCAAGTTAGTGAGACCCAGTACTTC; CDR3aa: CASSQVSETQYF
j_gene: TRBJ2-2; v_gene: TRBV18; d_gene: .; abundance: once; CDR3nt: TGTGCCAGCTCACCACGGTCATCGGGCGGGGAGCTGTTTTTT; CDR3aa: CASSPRSSGGELFF